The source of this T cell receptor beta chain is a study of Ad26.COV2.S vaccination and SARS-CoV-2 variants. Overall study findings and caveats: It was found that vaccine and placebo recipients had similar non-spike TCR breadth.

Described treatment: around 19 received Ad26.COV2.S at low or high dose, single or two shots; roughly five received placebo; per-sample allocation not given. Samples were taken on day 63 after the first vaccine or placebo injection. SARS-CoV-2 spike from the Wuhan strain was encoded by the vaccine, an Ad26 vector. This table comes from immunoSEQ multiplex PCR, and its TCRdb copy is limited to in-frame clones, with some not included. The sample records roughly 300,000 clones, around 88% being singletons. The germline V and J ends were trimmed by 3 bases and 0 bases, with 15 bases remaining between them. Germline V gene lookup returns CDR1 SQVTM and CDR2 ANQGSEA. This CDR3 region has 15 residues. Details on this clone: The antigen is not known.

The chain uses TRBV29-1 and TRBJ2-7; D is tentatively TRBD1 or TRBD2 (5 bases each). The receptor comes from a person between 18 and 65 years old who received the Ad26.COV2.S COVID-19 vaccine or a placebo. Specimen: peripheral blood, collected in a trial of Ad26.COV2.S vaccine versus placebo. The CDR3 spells CSVDGVGASSYEQYF. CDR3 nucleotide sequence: TGCAGCGTTGACGGTGTCGGGGCTAGCTCCTACGAGCAGTACTTC.